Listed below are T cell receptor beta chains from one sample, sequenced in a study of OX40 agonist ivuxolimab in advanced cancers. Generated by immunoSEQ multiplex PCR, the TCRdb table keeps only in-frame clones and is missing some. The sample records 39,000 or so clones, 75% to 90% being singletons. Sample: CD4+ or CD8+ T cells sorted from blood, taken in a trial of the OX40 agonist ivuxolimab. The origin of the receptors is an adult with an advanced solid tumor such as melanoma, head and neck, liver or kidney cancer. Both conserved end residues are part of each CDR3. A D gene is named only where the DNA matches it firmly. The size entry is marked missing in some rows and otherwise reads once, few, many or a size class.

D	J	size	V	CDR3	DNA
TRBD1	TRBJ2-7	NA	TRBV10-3	CAISPGQGPYEQYF	TGTGCCATCAGTCCGGGACAGGGACCCTACGAGCAGTACTTC
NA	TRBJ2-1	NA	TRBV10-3	CAIMGERNEQFF	TGTGCCATCATGGGCGAGCGTAATGAGCAGTTCTTC
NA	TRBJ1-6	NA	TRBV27	CASSLMQGNSPLHF	TGTGCCAGCAGTTTAATGCAGGGTAATTCACCCCTCCACTTT
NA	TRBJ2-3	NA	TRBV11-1	CASSAVWRTTDTQYF	TGTGCCAGCAGCGCCGTCTGGCGGACCACAGATACGCAGTATTTT
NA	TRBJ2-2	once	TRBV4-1	CASGDTGELFF	TGCGCCAGCGGGGACACCGGGGAGCTGTTTTTT
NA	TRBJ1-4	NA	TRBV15	CATSGGRAATNEKLFF	TGTGCCACCAGCGGAGGACGGGCTGCAACTAATGAAAAACTGTTTTTT
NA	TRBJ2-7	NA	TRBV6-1	CAAGTGTYEQYF	TGTGCCGCAGGGACGGGGACCTACGAGCAGTACTTC
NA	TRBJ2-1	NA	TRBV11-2	CASSWGRATYNEQFF	TGTGCCAGCAGCTGGGGGCGCGCAACCTACAATGAGCAGTTCTTC
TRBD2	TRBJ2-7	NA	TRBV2	CASSDSLAGAFTYEQYF	TGTGCCAGCAGTGACTCACTAGCGGGTGCTTTTACCTACGAGCAGTACTTC
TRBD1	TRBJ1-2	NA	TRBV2	CASNGQGPGYTF	TGTGCCAGCAACGGACAGGGCCCTGGCTACACCTTC
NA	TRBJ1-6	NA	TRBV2	CASRKTERGGSPLHF	TGTGCCAGCAGAAAGACAGAGAGGGGTGGTTCACCCCTCCACTTT
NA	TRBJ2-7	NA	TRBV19	CASRGKTYEQYF	TGTGCCAGTAGGGGCAAAACCTACGAGCAGTACTTC
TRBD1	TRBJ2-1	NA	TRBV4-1	CASSQVGRDRENEQFF	TGCGCCAGCAGCCAAGTGGGGCGGGACAGGGAGAATGAGCAGTTCTTC
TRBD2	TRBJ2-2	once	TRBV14	CASSTRSGTSGRRAGELFF	TGTGCCAGCAGCACTCGCTCCGGGACTAGCGGGAGGAGAGCCGGGGAGCTGTTTTTT
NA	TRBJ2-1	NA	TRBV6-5	CASSYLESSYNEQFF	TGTGCCAGCAGTTACTTAGAGAGCTCCTACAATGAGCAGTTCTTC
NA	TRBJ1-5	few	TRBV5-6	CASSFGPQHF	TGTGCCAGCAGCTTTGGGCCCCAGCATTTT
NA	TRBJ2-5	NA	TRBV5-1	CASSLVGYETQYF	TGCGCCAGCAGCTTGGTGGGTTACGAGACCCAGTACTTC
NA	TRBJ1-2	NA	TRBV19	CASSSTSPLTYPYTF	TGTGCCAGTAGTTCGACATCTCCGCTAACTTATCCCTACACCTTC
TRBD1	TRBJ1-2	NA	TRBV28	CASSPRDRVAGYTF	TGTGCCAGCAGTCCCCGGGACAGGGTGGCTGGCTACACCTTC
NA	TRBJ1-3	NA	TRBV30	CAWTLLNTIYF	TGTGCCTGGACATTACTAAACACCATATATTTT
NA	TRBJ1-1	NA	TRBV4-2	CASSQEREVNTEAFF	TGTGCCAGCAGCCAAGAAAGGGAGGTGAACACTGAAGCTTTCTTT
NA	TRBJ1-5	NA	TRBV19	CASSIDDGSGQPQHF	TGTGCCAGTAGTATAGATGACGGGTCCGGACAGCCCCAGCATTTT
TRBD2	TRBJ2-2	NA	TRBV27	CASSPGGFTGELFF	TGTGCCAGCAGCCCGGGAGGTTTCACCGGGGAGCTGTTTTTT
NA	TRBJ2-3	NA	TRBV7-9	CASSLRGDFTDTQYF	TGTGCCAGCAGCTTAAGGGGGGACTTTACAGATACGCAGTATTTT
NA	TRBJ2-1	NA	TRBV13	CASSPYSLDEQFF	TGTGCCAGCAGCCCCTACAGTCTCGATGAGCAGTTCTTC
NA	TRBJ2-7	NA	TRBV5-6	CASSLGGYEQYF	TGTGCCAGCAGCTTGGGGGGATACGAGCAGTACTTC
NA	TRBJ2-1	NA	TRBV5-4	CASGLEYNEQFF	TGTGCCAGCGGTTTGGAGTACAATGAGCAGTTCTTC
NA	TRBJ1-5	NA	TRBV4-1	CASSLFIDSNQPQHF	TGCGCCAGCAGCCTTTTTATCGATAGCAATCAGCCCCAGCATTTT
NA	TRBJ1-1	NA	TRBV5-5	CASTLGGVRTEAFF	TGTGCCAGCACCCTCGGAGGGGTGAGAACTGAAGCTTTCTTT
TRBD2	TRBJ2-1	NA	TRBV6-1	CASSERAGGYYNEQFF	TGCGCCAGCAGTGAACGCGCGGGAGGGTACTACAATGAGCAGTTCTTC
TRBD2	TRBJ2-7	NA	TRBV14	CASSPVGTRITYEQCF	TGTGCCAGCAGCCCCGTTGGGACTAGAATAACGTACGAGCAGTGCTTC
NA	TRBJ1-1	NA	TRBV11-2	CASSLRQANTEAFF	TGTGCCAGCAGCTTGCGGCAGGCTAACACTGAAGCTTTCTTT
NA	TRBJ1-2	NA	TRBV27	CASSSSGLDGYTF	TGTGCCAGCAGTTCCTCAGGATTAGATGGCTACACCTTC
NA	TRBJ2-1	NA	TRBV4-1	CASSQGGLDNEQFF	TGCGCCAGCAGCCAAGGGGGATTAGACAATGAGCAGTTCTTC
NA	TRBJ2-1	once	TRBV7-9	CASGGADNEQFF	TGTGCCAGCGGGGGGGCCGACAATGAGCAGTTCTTC
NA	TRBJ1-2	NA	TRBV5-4	CASSLQVPALLGYTF	TGTGCCAGCAGCTTGCAGGTACCAGCCCTATTGGGCTACACCTTC
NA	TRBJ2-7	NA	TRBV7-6	CASGYEQYF	TGTGCCAGCGGCTACGAGCAGTACTTC
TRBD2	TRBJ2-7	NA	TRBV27	CATGTSFYEQYF	TGTGCTACCGGGACTAGTTTCTACGAGCAGTACTTC
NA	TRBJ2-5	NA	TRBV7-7	CASSLAPTAQETQYF	TGTGCCAGCAGCTTAGCTCCGACAGCTCAAGAGACCCAGTACTTC
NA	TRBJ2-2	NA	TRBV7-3	CASSLSGNRRNTGELFF	TGTGCCAGCAGCTTATCCGGGAACAGGAGGAACACCGGGGAGCTGTTTTTT
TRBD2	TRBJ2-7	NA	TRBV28	CASSLGAGGYEQYF	TGTGCCAGCAGTTTAGGGGCGGGAGGATACGAGCAGTACTTC
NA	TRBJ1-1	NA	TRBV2	CASITRVNTEAFF	TGTGCCAGCATCACCAGGGTGAACACTGAAGCTTTCTTT
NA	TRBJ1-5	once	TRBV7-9	CASSLTNSNQPQHF	TGTGCCAGCAGCTTAACTAATAGCAATCAGCCCCAGCATTTT
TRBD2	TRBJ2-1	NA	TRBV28	CASSLLAGYNEQFF	TGTGCCAGCAGTTTACTAGCGGGATACAATGAGCAGTTCTTC
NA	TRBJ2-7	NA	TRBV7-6	CASSLSTGSSYEQYF	TGTGCCAGCAGCTTATCCACAGGGAGCTCCTACGAGCAGTACTTC
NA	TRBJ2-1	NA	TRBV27	CASSLVAPTYNEQFF	TGTGCCAGCAGTCTAGTAGCGCCTACCTACAATGAGCAGTTCTTC
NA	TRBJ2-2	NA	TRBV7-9	CVEPINTGELFF	TGCGTGGAACCGATAAACACCGGGGAGCTGTTTTTT
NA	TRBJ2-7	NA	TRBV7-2	CASSRGHGYEQYF	TGTGCCAGCAGCCGCGGACACGGATACGAGCAGTACTTC
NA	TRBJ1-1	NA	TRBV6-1	CASILLLDLGTEAFF	TGTGCCAGCATCCTCCTCCTCGACCTGGGCACTGAAGCTTTCTTT
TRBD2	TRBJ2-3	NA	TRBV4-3	CASSRLTSGTPDTQYF	TGCGCCAGCAGCCGACTGACTAGCGGGACCCCAGATACGCAGTATTTT
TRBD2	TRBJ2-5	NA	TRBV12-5	CASGLRTRAQGETQYF	TGTGCTAGTGGTTTACGGACTAGGGCCCAGGGAGAGACCCAGTACTTC
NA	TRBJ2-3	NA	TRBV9	CASSVDGSTDTQYF	TGTGCCAGCAGCGTAGACGGGAGCACAGATACGCAGTATTTT
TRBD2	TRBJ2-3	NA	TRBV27	CASSLSALGGAGMDTQYF	TGTGCCAGCAGTTTATCCGCTCTCGGGGGAGCGGGAATGGATACGCAGTATTTT